Listed below are T cell receptor beta chains from one sample, sequenced in a study of blood T cell repertoires in COVID-19. Here immunoSEQ multiplex PCR was the method, and the copy in TCRdb shows in-frame clones only, minus some. The sample has about 220,000 clones; roughly 85% are singletons. The source material was peripheral blood. The receptors shown here come from a woman aged 70-85 years with COVID-19, enrolled during active disease. Both conserved end residues are part of each CDR3. D genes are given only for firm matches. A row's size may be missing; if present it is once, few, many or a size class.

CDR3aa: CASSLGRSATNEKLFF
CDR3nt: TGTGCCAGCAGCCTGGGACGGAGTGCAACTAATGAAAAACTGTTTTTT
abundance: once
v_gene: TRBV5-4
d_gene: NA
len: 16
j_gene: TRBJ1-4

CDR3aa: CASSLEYGYGYTF
CDR3nt: TGTGCCAGTAGTTTGGAGTATGGCTATGGCTACACCTTC
abundance: NA
v_gene: TRBV19
d_gene: NA
len: 13
j_gene: TRBJ1-2

CDR3aa: CSATDYTEAFF
CDR3nt: TGCAGTGCTACGGACTACACTGAAGCTTTCTTT
abundance: NA
v_gene: TRBV20-1
d_gene: NA
len: 11
j_gene: TRBJ1-1

CDR3aa: CSAQLQGVQETQYF
CDR3nt: TGCAGCGCCCAATTGCAGGGGGTACAAGAGACCCAGTACTTC
abundance: NA
v_gene: TRBV29-1
d_gene: TRBD1
len: 14
j_gene: TRBJ2-5

CDR3aa: CSVEDPGAITEAFF
CDR3nt: TGCAGCGTTGAAGATCCTGGGGCAATCACTGAAGCTTTCTTT
abundance: NA
v_gene: TRBV29-1
d_gene: NA
len: 14
j_gene: TRBJ1-1

CDR3aa: CASRTKSGQGGNTIYF
CDR3nt: TGTGCCAGCAGAACCAAGTCGGGACAAGGAGGAAACACCATATATTTT
abundance: NA
v_gene: TRBV11-1
d_gene: NA
len: 16
j_gene: TRBJ1-3

CDR3aa: CASSSAFQSNEQFF
CDR3nt: TGTGCCAGCAGTAGCGCGTTCCAATCCAATGAGCAGTTCTTC
abundance: NA
v_gene: TRBV27
d_gene: NA
len: 14
j_gene: TRBJ2-1

CDR3aa: CATSAPGTGSFGYTF
CDR3nt: TGTGCCACCAGTGCCCCCGGGACAGGGAGTTTTGGCTACACCTTC
abundance: NA
v_gene: TRBV24-1
d_gene: TRBD1
len: 15
j_gene: TRBJ1-2

CDR3aa: CASSQDYRGGPYGYTF
CDR3nt: TGCGCCAGCAGCCAAGACTATCGAGGGGGCCCCTATGGCTACACCTTC
abundance: NA
v_gene: TRBV4-3
d_gene: TRBD1
len: 16
j_gene: TRBJ1-2

CDR3aa: CASSLEASTGELFF
CDR3nt: TGCGCCAGCAGCTTGGAGGCTAGCACCGGGGAGCTGTTTTTT
abundance: NA
v_gene: TRBV5-1
d_gene: NA
len: 14
j_gene: TRBJ2-2

CDR3aa: CAWGIGSSYNEQFF
CDR3nt: TGTGCCTGGGGCATCGGGAGCTCCTACAATGAGCAGTTCTTC
abundance: NA
v_gene: TRBV30
d_gene: NA
len: 14
j_gene: TRBJ2-1

CDR3aa: CASSSRTSGGPDTQYF
CDR3nt: TGTGCCAGCAGTTCACGGACTAGCGGGGGACCAGATACGCAGTATTTT
abundance: once
v_gene: TRBV11-3
d_gene: TRBD2
len: 16
j_gene: TRBJ2-3

CDR3aa: CASIVQGKEAFF
CDR3nt: TGTGCCAGCATCGTACAGGGGAAGGAAGCTTTCTTT
abundance: NA
v_gene: TRBV6-6
d_gene: TRBD1
len: 12
j_gene: TRBJ1-1

CDR3aa: CASSQPKGAGDLDTLHF
CDR3nt: TGTGCCAGCAGCCAACCCAAAGGGGCAGGGGACCTTGACACCCTCCACTTT
abundance: NA
v_gene: TRBV3-1/TRBV3-2
d_gene: NA
len: 17
j_gene: TRBJ1-6

CDR3aa: CATSGGQASLYEQFF
CDR3nt: TGTGCCACCAGCGGAGGACAGGCTTCTCTCTATGAGCAGTTCTTC
abundance: NA
v_gene: TRBV24-1
d_gene: TRBD1
len: 15
j_gene: TRBJ2-1

CDR3aa: CASSLLGGPVSDTQYF
CDR3nt: TGTGCCAGCAGCTTATTGGGGGGACCAGTCTCAGATACGCAGTATTTT
abundance: NA
v_gene: TRBV7-2
d_gene: NA
len: 16
j_gene: TRBJ2-3

CDR3aa: CASSESQAGGRETQYF
CDR3nt: TGTGCCAGCAGCGAATCTCAAGCGGGGGGCAGGGAGACCCAGTACTTC
abundance: NA
v_gene: TRBV7-9
d_gene: TRBD2
len: 16
j_gene: TRBJ2-5

CDR3aa: CASSLDRGSDQPQHF
CDR3nt: TGTGCCAGCAGCTTAGACAGGGGTTCTGATCAGCCCCAGCATTTT
abundance: NA
v_gene: TRBV7-2
d_gene: TRBD1
len: 15
j_gene: TRBJ1-5

CDR3aa: CASSPGLAGGYSYEQYF
CDR3nt: TGTGCCAGCAGCCCGGGACTAGCGGGAGGGTACTCCTACGAGCAGTACTTC
abundance: once
v_gene: TRBV5-4
d_gene: TRBD2
len: 17
j_gene: TRBJ2-7

CDR3aa: CASSKGLAVKHSGANVLTF
CDR3nt: TGTGCCAGCAGCAAGGGACTAGCGGTAAAACACTCTGGGGCCAACGTCCTGACTTTC
abundance: NA
v_gene: TRBV7-9
d_gene: TRBD2
len: 19
j_gene: TRBJ2-6

CDR3aa: CASSHVSRGSGAYNSPLHF
CDR3nt: TGCGCCAGCAGCCACGTTAGCAGGGGGTCAGGGGCATATAATTCACCCCTCCACTTT
abundance: NA
v_gene: TRBV4-1
d_gene: TRBD1
len: 19
j_gene: TRBJ1-6

CDR3aa: CASSQDQGISYEQYF
CDR3nt: TGTGCCAGCAGCCAAGATCAGGGGATCTCCTACGAGCAGTACTTC
abundance: NA
v_gene: TRBV4-2
d_gene: NA
len: 15
j_gene: TRBJ2-7

CDR3aa: CASRPTGGYEKLFF
CDR3nt: TGTGCCAGCAGACCTACAGGGGGGTATGAAAAACTGTTTTTT
abundance: NA
v_gene: TRBV7-9
d_gene: TRBD1
len: 14
j_gene: TRBJ1-4

CDR3aa: CASSPDPGGSNYGYTF
CDR3nt: TGCGCCAGCAGCCCCGACCCTGGCGGGTCCAACTATGGCTACACCTTC
abundance: NA
v_gene: TRBV5-1
d_gene: NA
len: 16
j_gene: TRBJ1-2

CDR3aa: CATGGGNTGELFF
CDR3nt: TGTGCCACCGGGGGGGGGAACACCGGGGAGCTGTTTTTT
abundance: NA
v_gene: TRBV12-3/TRBV12-4
d_gene: TRBD2
len: 13
j_gene: TRBJ2-2

CDR3aa: CATSDSGVRVVGTQYF
CDR3nt: TGTGCCACCAGTGATTCGGGGGTGCGAGTGGTTGGGACCCAGTACTTC
abundance: NA
v_gene: TRBV24-1
d_gene: NA
len: 16
j_gene: TRBJ2-5

CDR3aa: CASSFPAGTQYF
CDR3nt: TGTGCCAGCAGCTTTCCAGCAGGGACCCAGTACTTC
abundance: NA
v_gene: TRBV7-8
d_gene: NA
len: 12
j_gene: TRBJ2-5

CDR3aa: CASSSGRLYEQYF
CDR3nt: TGTGCCAGCAGTTCGGGGAGGCTCTACGAGCAGTACTTC
abundance: NA
v_gene: TRBV12-3/TRBV12-4
d_gene: NA
len: 13
j_gene: TRBJ2-7

CDR3aa: CASSQVGQGAHYYGYTF
CDR3nt: TGTGCCAGCAGCCAAGTAGGACAGGGGGCGCATTACTATGGCTACACCTTC
abundance: NA
v_gene: TRBV4-2
d_gene: TRBD1
len: 17
j_gene: TRBJ1-2

CDR3aa: CASSPREYATNEKLFF
CDR3nt: TGTGCCAGCAGCCCTCGGGAGTATGCAACTAATGAAAAACTGTTTTTT
abundance: once
v_gene: TRBV7-9
d_gene: NA
len: 16
j_gene: TRBJ1-4

CDR3aa: CASSRGAGNTEAFF
CDR3nt: TGTGCCAGCAGCCGGGGGGCTGGGAACACTGAAGCTTTCTTT
abundance: NA
v_gene: TRBV7-2
d_gene: NA
len: 14
j_gene: TRBJ1-1

CDR3aa: CASSSRQGALNGYTF
CDR3nt: TGTGCCAGCAGCTCAAGACAGGGCGCACTTAATGGCTACACCTTC
abundance: NA
v_gene: TRBV9
d_gene: TRBD1
len: 15
j_gene: TRBJ1-2

CDR3aa: CASSETGSEQYF
CDR3nt: TGTGCCAGCAGTGAAACAGGTTCCGAGCAGTACTTC
abundance: NA
v_gene: TRBV2
d_gene: NA
len: 12
j_gene: TRBJ2-7

CDR3aa: CASAGSYGYTF
CDR3nt: TGTGCCAGCGCAGGGTCCTATGGCTACACCTTC
abundance: NA
v_gene: TRBV28
d_gene: NA
len: 11
j_gene: TRBJ1-2

CDR3aa: CASSAGQGGETQYF
CDR3nt: TGCGCCAGCAGCGCGGGACAGGGAGGGGAGACCCAGTACTTC
abundance: NA
v_gene: TRBV5-1
d_gene: TRBD1
len: 14
j_gene: TRBJ2-5

CDR3aa: CASSLDSNEKLFF
CDR3nt: TGTGCTAGCAGCTTAGACAGTAATGAAAAACTGTTTTTT
abundance: NA
v_gene: TRBV7-7
d_gene: NA
len: 13
j_gene: TRBJ1-4

CDR3aa: CATSDRQGDPQETQYF
CDR3nt: TGTGCCACCAGTGACCGACAGGGGGACCCTCAAGAGACCCAGTACTTC
abundance: NA
v_gene: TRBV24-1
d_gene: TRBD1
len: 16
j_gene: TRBJ2-5

CDR3aa: CASSWVSGQYTGELFF
CDR3nt: TGTGCCAGCAGCTGGGTCTCGGGACAGTACACCGGGGAGCTGTTTTTT
abundance: NA
v_gene: TRBV7-6
d_gene: TRBD1
len: 16
j_gene: TRBJ2-2

CDR3aa: CASSQVSGGPGNTIYF
CDR3nt: TGTGCCAGCAGCCAAGTTTCAGGGGGGCCTGGAAACACCATATATTTT
abundance: NA
v_gene: TRBV3-1/TRBV3-2
d_gene: TRBD1
len: 16
j_gene: TRBJ1-3

CDR3aa: CASNIQGFVANTIYF
CDR3nt: TGTGCCAGCAATATACAGGGTTTCGTCGCAAACACCATATATTTT
abundance: once
v_gene: TRBV6-6
d_gene: NA
len: 15
j_gene: TRBJ1-3

CDR3aa: CAWTGREEKLFF
CDR3nt: TGTGCCTGGACAGGTAGAGAGGAAAAACTGTTTTTT
abundance: NA
v_gene: TRBV30
d_gene: NA
len: 12
j_gene: TRBJ1-4

CDR3aa: CASTEGPQGHYGYTF
CDR3nt: TGTGCCAGCACTGAAGGGCCGCAGGGTCACTATGGCTACACCTTC
abundance: NA
v_gene: TRBV6-1
d_gene: NA
len: 15
j_gene: TRBJ1-2

CDR3aa: CASSLRPGATGELFF
CDR3nt: TGTGCCAGCAGCTTACGGCCAGGGGCAACCGGGGAGCTGTTTTTT
abundance: few
v_gene: TRBV11-3
d_gene: NA
len: 15
j_gene: TRBJ2-2

CDR3aa: CASSPGERGGYEQYF
CDR3nt: TGTGCCAGCTCACCTGGCGAGCGGGGGGGCTACGAGCAGTACTTC
abundance: NA
v_gene: TRBV18
d_gene: TRBD2
len: 15
j_gene: TRBJ2-7

CDR3aa: CASSSAGYNEQFF
CDR3nt: TGTGCCAGCAGCAGTGCGGGGTACAATGAGCAGTTCTTC
abundance: many
v_gene: TRBV7-9
d_gene: NA
len: 13
j_gene: TRBJ2-1

CDR3aa: CAWLSLAKNIQYF
CDR3nt: TGTGCCTGGCTGTCCCTAGCCAAAAACATTCAGTACTTC
abundance: NA
v_gene: TRBV30
d_gene: NA
len: 13
j_gene: TRBJ2-4

CDR3aa: CSASSSRYNSPLHF
CDR3nt: TGCAGTGCTAGTTCATCCAGATATAATTCACCCCTCCACTTT
abundance: NA
v_gene: TRBV20-1
d_gene: NA
len: 14
j_gene: TRBJ1-6